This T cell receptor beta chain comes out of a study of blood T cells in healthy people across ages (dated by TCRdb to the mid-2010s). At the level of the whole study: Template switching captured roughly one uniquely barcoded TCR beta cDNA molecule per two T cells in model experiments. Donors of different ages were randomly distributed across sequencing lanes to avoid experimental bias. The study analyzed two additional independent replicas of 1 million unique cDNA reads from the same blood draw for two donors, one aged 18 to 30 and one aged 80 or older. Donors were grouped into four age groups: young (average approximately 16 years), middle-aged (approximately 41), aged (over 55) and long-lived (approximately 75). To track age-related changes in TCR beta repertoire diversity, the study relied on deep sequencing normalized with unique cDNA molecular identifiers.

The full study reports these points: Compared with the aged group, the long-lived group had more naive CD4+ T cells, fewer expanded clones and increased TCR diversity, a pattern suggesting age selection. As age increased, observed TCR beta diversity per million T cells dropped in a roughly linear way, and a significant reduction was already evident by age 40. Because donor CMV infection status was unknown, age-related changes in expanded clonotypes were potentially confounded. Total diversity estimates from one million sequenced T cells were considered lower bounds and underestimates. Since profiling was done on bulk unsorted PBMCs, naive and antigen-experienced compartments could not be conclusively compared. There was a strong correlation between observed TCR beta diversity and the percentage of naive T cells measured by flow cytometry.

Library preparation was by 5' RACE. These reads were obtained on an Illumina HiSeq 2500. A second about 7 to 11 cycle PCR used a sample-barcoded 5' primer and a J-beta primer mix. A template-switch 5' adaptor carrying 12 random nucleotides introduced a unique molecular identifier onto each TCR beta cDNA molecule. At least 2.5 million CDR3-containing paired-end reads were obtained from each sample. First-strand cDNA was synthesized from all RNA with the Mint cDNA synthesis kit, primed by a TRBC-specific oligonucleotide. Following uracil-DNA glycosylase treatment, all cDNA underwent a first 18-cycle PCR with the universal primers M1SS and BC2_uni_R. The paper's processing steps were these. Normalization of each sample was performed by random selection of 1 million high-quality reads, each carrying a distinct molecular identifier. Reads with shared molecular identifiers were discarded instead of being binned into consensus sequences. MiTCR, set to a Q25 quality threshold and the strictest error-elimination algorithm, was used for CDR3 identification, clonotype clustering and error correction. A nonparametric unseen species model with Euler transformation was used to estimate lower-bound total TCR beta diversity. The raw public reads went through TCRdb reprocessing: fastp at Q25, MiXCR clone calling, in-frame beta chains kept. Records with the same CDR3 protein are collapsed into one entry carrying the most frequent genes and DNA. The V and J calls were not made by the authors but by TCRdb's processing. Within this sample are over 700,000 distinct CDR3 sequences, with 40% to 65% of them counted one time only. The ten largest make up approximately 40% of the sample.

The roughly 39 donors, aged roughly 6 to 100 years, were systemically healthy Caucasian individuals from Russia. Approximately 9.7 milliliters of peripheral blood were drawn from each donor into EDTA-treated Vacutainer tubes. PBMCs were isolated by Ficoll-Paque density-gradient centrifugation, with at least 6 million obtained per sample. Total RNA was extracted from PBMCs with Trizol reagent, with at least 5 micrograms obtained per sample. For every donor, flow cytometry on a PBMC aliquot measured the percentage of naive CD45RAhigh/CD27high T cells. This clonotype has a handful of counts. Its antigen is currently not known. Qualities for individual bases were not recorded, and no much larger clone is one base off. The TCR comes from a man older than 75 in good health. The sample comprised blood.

The CDR3 protein sequence reads: CSVEVTGRPYEQYF. The sequenced DNA is TGCAGCGTTGAGGTGACAGGAAGGCCCTACGAGCAGTACTTC. The chain was built from TRBV29-1 and TRBJ2-7; TRBD1 is a weak D gene call, 6 bases matching. The CDR3 numbers 14 residues from cysteine through phenylalanine. Only CDR3 DNA is held: 42 bases, read in frame from base 1. The germline V gene specifies SQVTM as CDR1 and ANQGSEA as CDR2. V drops 3 bases and J drops 2 bases, leaving 14 bases in between.